The text below deals with one T cell receptor (beta chain). The CDR3 is 17 amino acids. CDR1 and CDR2 from the germline V gene are GTSNPN and SVGIG (reference sequence). Trimming cost V 0 bases and J 2 bases; bases outside gene matches: 11. In the original processing: Amplification of reference gene primers was used by the study to estimate nucleated cell counts. Profiled with immunoSEQ multiplex PCR; TCRdb holds only in-frame clones, not every one. V, J and clone size derive from that table, while D and trimming were established from the DNA sequence. This table holds about 160,000 clones, roughly 93% found once. The sample comes from a study of blood T cell repertoires in COVID-19. Background on the study: Samples representing acute and convalescent COVID-19 were sourced from the United States, Italy and Spain. PBMCs, B-cell-depleted T cells, or T cells were the source of the cDNA or gDNA that made up the material.

The sequence derives from a man aged 18 to 29 with acute or convalescent COVID-19. The rearrangement joins TRBV30 to TRBJ1-2; TRBD1 agrees at 8 bases. The sequencing sample was made of peripheral blood. Written as DNA, the CDR3 is TGTGCCTGGAGTGTAACGGGGGGAGGACAGGGAAACTATGGCTACACCTTC. It codes for CAWSVTGGGQGNYGYTF. The entire variable domain, with the rest obtained from reference TRBV30 and TRBJ1-2, is as follows: SQTIHQWPATLVQPVGSPLSLECTVEGTSNPNLYWYRQAAGRGLQLLFYSVGIGQISSEVPQNLSASRPQDRQFILSSKKLLLSDSGFYLCAWSVTGGGQGNYGYTFGSGTRLTVV.